Listed below are T cell receptor beta chains from one sample, sequenced in a study of blood T cell repertoires in COVID-19. Some clones are missing from TCRdb's copy, which holds only in-frame ones; the method was immunoSEQ multiplex PCR. The sample gives 170,000 or so clones, 70% to 90% of which show up once; 8% to 10% is in the top ten. The sequencing input was peripheral blood. These receptor sequences come from a man aged 45-60 years with active or convalescent COVID-19. CDR3s include the opening cysteine and the closing phenylalanine or tryptophan. Fields, in order: D gene, V gene, clone size, J gene, CDR3 DNA, CDR3 protein. D genes are given only for firm matches. For some rows the clone size is stated as once, few or many, or as a class when expanded; others skip it.

NA,TRBV18,NA,TRBJ1-2,TGTGCCAGCTCATCCGACAGCTTTAGTGGCTACACCTTC,CASSSDSFSGYTF
TRBD2,TRBV4-3,NA,TRBJ2-7,TGCGCCAGCAGCCAAGATGGGACTAGCGGGGGAAAGTACTTC,CASSQDGTSGGKYF
TRBD1,TRBV7-9,few,TRBJ1-4,TGTGCCAGCAGCTCGACAATCCGGGACAGGACTGAAAAACTGTTTTTT,CASSSTIRDRTEKLFF
NA,TRBV5-1,NA,TRBJ2-2,TGCGCCAGCAGCAGCGACCCGAACACCGGGGAGCTGTTTTTT,CASSSDPNTGELFF
NA,TRBV6-1,few,TRBJ2-2,TGTGCCAGCAGTGGGTCTACGAGGTCCACCAAAACGAACACCGGGGAGCTGTTTTTT,CASSGSTRSTKTNTGELFF
NA,TRBV15,NA,TRBJ1-2,TGTGCCACCAGCAGAGGAGGTGACTATGGCTACACCTTC,CATSRGGDYGYTF
TRBD1,TRBV10-3,once,TRBJ2-3,TGTGCCATCAGAGAACAGGGGTACACAGATACGCAGTATTTT,CAIREQGYTDTQYF
TRBD2,TRBV14,NA,TRBJ2-7,TGTGCCAGCAGCCAGATGCCGGGACTAGGAGGCTACGAGCAGTACTTC,CASSQMPGLGGYEQYF
TRBD2,TRBV10-3,once,TRBJ2-1,TGTGCCACGGGGGGGAATGAGCAGTTCTTC,CATGGNEQFF
TRBD1,TRBV28,few,TRBJ1-1,TGTGCCAGCAGCTACAGGGGCGGGAACACTGAAGCTTTCTTT,CASSYRGGNTEAFF
NA,TRBV27,NA,TRBJ1-2,TGTGCCAGCAGTTGGCATAACAGGGATTACGGCTACACCTTC,CASSWHNRDYGYTF
NA,TRBV6-6,NA,TRBJ1-1,TGTGCCAGCAGTTACCAACTCGGGACACGTAACACTGAAGCTTTCTTT,CASSYQLGTRNTEAFF
NA,TRBV19,NA,TRBJ1-5,TGTGCCAGTAGTATAGGTCAAACCCAGCATTTT,CASSIGQTQHF
NA,TRBV29-1,NA,TRBJ1-1,TGCAGCGGCAAAGGGGGGGCTGAAGCTTTCTTT,CSGKGGAEAFF
NA,TRBV6-6,NA,TRBJ2-1,TGTGCCAGCAGCTCGGACTCGCTTGTATACAATGAGCAGTTCTTC,CASSSDSLVYNEQFF
TRBD2,TRBV5-1,NA,TRBJ2-7,TGCGCCAGCAGCGTACCACAGTTCCCGGGACTAGCACACTACGAGCAGTACTTC,CASSVPQFPGLAHYEQYF
TRBD1,TRBV14,NA,TRBJ2-4,TGTGCCAGCTTCCACAGGGGGCGATCCAAAAACATTCAGTACTTC,CASFHRGRSKNIQYF
TRBD2,TRBV29-1,NA,TRBJ2-7,TGCAGCGTTAATTTGACTAGCCGTTACTACGAGCAGTACTTC,CSVNLTSRYYEQYF
NA,TRBV14,NA,TRBJ1-4,TGTGCCAGCAGCCAAGGACTAAACAGGGCACCCCAATTT,CASSQGLNRAPQF
TRBD2,TRBV5-1,NA,TRBJ2-7,TGCGCCAGCAGCTTGGAGTCACTAGCGGGAGTGAGCTCCTACGAGCAGTACTTC,CASSLESLAGVSSYEQYF
NA,TRBV9,NA,TRBJ2-5,TGTGCCAGCAGCGTAGAGGGGACAACTTCGGGGACCCAGTACTTC,CASSVEGTTSGTQYF
NA,TRBV28,NA,TRBJ1-5,TGTGCCAGCAGTCCCGGACTGCTTAATCAGCCCCAGCATTTT,CASSPGLLNQPQHF
TRBD2,TRBV5-1,NA,TRBJ2-1,TGCGCCAGCAGCTTTCACTCTGCGGGAGAAGGGAATGAGCAGTTCTTC,CASSFHSAGEGNEQFF
NA,TRBV11-2,NA,TRBJ2-5,TGTGCCAGCAGCTTTCTCACAGGTTCTGTGGGGACCCAGTACTTC,CASSFLTGSVGTQYF
NA,TRBV6-5,NA,TRBJ2-2,TGTGCCAGCAGTTACACAGGGGGGGGTGCCGGGGAGCTGTTTTTT,CASSYTGGGAGELFF
TRBD1,TRBV28,NA,TRBJ1-2,TGTGCCAGCAGTTTACTCAATCCGGGACAGGGATTCAGCTACACCTTC,CASSLLNPGQGFSYTF
NA,TRBV12-5,few,TRBJ2-7,TGTGCTAGTGGAACGGGACTCCCCAGCTACGAGCAGTACTTC,CASGTGLPSYEQYF
NA,TRBV19,NA,TRBJ2-1,TGTGCCAGTGGGCGGGATAACTACAATGAGCAGTTCTTC,CASGRDNYNEQFF
NA,TRBV6-1,NA,TRBJ2-7,TGTGCCAGCAGTGAAGTTGGAGGCTACGAGCAGTACTTC,CASSEVGGYEQYF
NA,TRBV19,NA,TRBJ1-2,TGTGCCAGTAGTATAGATCATACAGGGTCGGTCTATGGCTACACCTTC,CASSIDHTGSVYGYTF
NA,TRBV9,few,TRBJ1-1,TGTGCCAGCAGCATATCTCCTGACACTGAAGCTTTCTTT,CASSISPDTEAFF
NA,TRBV7-2,NA,TRBJ1-3,TGTGCCAGCAGCTTAGGTAGAGGCACCATATATTTT,CASSLGRGTIYF
NA,TRBV2,NA,TRBJ1-5,TGTGCCAGCAGGGATGGACAGCACAATCAGCCCCAGCATTTT,CASRDGQHNQPQHF
NA,TRBV18,NA,TRBJ1-1,TGTGCCAGCTCACCGGGCCAAGACACTGAAGCTTTCTTT,CASSPGQDTEAFF
NA,TRBV6-6,NA,TRBJ2-6,TGTGCCAGCCGGGACACAGACCCCGGGGCCAACGTCCTGACTTTC,CASRDTDPGANVLTF
TRBD2,TRBV20-1,NA,TRBJ2-5,TGCAGTGCTAGTATTACCGGACTAGCGGGGGAGACCCAGTACTTC,CSASITGLAGETQYF
TRBD2,TRBV6-6,NA,TRBJ2-2,TGTGCCAGCAGTCCGAGCGGGAGTATCGGGGAGCTGTTTTTT,CASSPSGSIGELFF
TRBD1,TRBV6-5,NA,TRBJ2-1,TGTGCCAGCAGTTCAAGACAGGGTGGGGGTTACAATGAGCAGTTCTTC,CASSSRQGGGYNEQFF
NA,TRBV19,NA,TRBJ2-7,TGTGCCAGTAGTGCTCCCAGCGCCGAGCAGTACTTC,CASSAPSAEQYF
NA,TRBV29-1,NA,TRBJ2-7,TGCAGCGCCGTCCGCCCGGGGTCATCCTACGAGCAGTACTTC,CSAVRPGSSYEQYF
NA,TRBV11-3,NA,TRBJ2-3,TGTGCCAGCAGTTCTCTCGGGGATACGCAGTATTTT,CASSSLGDTQYF
NA,TRBV3-1/TRBV3-2,NA,TRBJ1-1,TGTGCCAGCAGCCCTCCGGGACAAATGAACACTGAAGCTTTCTTT,CASSPPGQMNTEAFF
TRBD2,TRBV20-1,NA,TRBJ2-7,TGCAGTGCTGAGGGGAGGGACGAGCAGTACTTC,CSAEGRDEQYF
NA,TRBV7-2,NA,TRBJ1-2,TGTGCCAGCAGCTTAACTTACAAGAGCGATTACTATGGCTACACCTTC,CASSLTYKSDYYGYTF
NA,TRBV21-1,NA,TRBJ1-1,TGTGCCAGCAGCAAAGGAGGGAAGGGTGCCTCGAACACTGAAGCTTTCTTT,CASSKGGKGASNTEAFF
NA,TRBV4-1,few,TRBJ1-6,TGCGCCAGCAGCCAAGTACCTAGGGGCGGAAATTCACCCCTCCACTTT,CASSQVPRGGNSPLHF
NA,TRBV19,once,TRBJ2-7,TGTGCCAGTAGTATGTGGACAGAGCTAGCCTACGAGCAGTACTTC,CASSMWTELAYEQYF
TRBD1,TRBV6-5,NA,TRBJ1-2,TGTGCCAGCAGTTACTCAGCAGGGGGCGGTTATGGCTACACCTTC,CASSYSAGGGYGYTF
NA,TRBV3-1/TRBV3-2,NA,TRBJ2-1,TGTGCCAGCAGCCAGGTCGGGAGTGAGATGAATGAGCAGTTCTTC,CASSQVGSEMNEQFF
TRBD1,TRBV7-9,NA,TRBJ1-2,TGTGCCAGCAGCTTCCTGACAGGGACGACTGGCTACACCTTC,CASSFLTGTTGYTF